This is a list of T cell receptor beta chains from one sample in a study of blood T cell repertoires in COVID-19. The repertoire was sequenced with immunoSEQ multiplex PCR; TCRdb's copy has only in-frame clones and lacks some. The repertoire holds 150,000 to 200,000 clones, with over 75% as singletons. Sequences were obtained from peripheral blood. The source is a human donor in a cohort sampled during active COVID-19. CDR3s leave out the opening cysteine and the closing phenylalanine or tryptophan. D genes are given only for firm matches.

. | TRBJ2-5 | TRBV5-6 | ASSSDGVWETQY
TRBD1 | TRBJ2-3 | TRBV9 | ASRRGDRGPDTQY
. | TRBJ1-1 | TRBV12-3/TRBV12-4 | ASSSTDSTEAF
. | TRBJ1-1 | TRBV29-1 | SVGHPFWTEAF
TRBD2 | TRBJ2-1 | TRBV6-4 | ASSEISGSANEQF
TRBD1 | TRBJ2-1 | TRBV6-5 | ASRDRGFYNEQF
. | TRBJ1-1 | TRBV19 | ASSPGGRRTEAF
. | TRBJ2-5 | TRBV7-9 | ASSFQRRAEETQY
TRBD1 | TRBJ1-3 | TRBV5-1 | ASSEGGAVGNTIY
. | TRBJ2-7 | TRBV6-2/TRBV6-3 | ASTPAPGAYEQY
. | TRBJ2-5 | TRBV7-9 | ASSLGAIQETQY
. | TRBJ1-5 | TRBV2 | ASSERRGWGNQPQH
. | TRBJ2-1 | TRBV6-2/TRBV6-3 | ASSYGGAAYNEQF
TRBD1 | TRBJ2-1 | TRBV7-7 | ASSLTGTGNNEQF
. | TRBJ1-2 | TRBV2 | ASSEYTVGGYT
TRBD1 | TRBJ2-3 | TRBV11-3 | ASSVGTGADTQY